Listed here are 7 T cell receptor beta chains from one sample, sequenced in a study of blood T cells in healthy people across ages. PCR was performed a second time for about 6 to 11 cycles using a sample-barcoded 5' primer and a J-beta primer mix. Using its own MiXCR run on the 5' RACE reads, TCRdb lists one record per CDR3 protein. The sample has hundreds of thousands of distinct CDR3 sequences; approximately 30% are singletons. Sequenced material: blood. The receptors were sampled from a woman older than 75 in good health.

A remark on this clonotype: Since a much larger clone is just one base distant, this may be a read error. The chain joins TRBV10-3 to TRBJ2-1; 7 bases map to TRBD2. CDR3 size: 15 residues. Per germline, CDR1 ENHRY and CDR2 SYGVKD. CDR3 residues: CGINSRLATDNEQFF. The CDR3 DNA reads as TGTGGCATCAACAGCCGACTAGCTACCGACAATGAGCAGTTCTTC.

The CDR3 loop is CASSQATGGVYGYTF. The CDR3 DNA reads as TGCGCCAGCAGCCAGGCGACAGGTGGGGTCTATGGCTACACCTTC. V and J are TRBV4-3 and TRBJ1-2; weak D call: TRBD1 (6 bases). The germline V gene encodes CDR1 LGHNA and CDR2 YSLEER. Trimming removed 3 bases from V and 4 bases from J, with 15 bases in between. This CDR3 has 15 residues.

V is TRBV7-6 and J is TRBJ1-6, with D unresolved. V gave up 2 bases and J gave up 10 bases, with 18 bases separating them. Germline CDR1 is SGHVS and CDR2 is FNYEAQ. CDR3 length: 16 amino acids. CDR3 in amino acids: CASSLLIPGAKSPLHF. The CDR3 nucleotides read TGTGCCAGCAGCTTACTTATTCCGGGCGCTAAGTCACCCCTCCACTTT.

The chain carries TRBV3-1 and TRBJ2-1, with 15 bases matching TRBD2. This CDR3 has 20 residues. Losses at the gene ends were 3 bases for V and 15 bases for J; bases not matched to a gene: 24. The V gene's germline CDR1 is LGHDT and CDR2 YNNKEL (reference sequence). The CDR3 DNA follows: TGTGCCAGCAGCCAGCTCCGAACACCGTTGGGACTAGCGGGAGGTAGGAGGACGTTCTTC. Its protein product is CASSQLRTPLGLAGGRRTFF.

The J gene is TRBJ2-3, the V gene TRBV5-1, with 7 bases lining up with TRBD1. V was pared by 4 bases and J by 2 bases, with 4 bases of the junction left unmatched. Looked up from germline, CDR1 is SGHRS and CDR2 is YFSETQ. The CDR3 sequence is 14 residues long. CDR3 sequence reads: CASSTGVITDTQYF. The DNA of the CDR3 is TGCGCCAGCAGCACAGGGGTGATCACAGATACGCAGTATTTT.

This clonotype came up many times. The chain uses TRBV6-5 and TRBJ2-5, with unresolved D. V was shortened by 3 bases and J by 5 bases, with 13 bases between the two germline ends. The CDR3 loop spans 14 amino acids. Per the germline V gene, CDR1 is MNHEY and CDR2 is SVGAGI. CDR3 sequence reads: CASSYGPRRETQYF. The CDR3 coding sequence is TGTGCCAGCAGTTATGGTCCTCGCCGGGAGACCCAGTACTTC.

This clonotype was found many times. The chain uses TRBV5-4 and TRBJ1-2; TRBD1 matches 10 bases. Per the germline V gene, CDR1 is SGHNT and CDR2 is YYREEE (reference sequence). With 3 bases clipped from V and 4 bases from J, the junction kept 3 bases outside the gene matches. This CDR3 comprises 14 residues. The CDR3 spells CASSYRTGGYGYTF. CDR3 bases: TGTGCCAGCAGCTACCGGACAGGGGGCTATGGCTACACCTTC.